These 28 T cell receptor beta chains came from one sample sequenced in a study of shared clonotypes between healthy human individuals. Profiling relied on immunoSEQ multiplex PCR, and the TCRdb table lists in-frame clones only, not all of them. The table has 2 million to 2.5 million clones, 93% seen once; the top ten hold about 0.39%. Sequencing was performed on naive CD4+ T cells from PBMCs. Noted subset: CD45RA+ positively selected. These receptors came from a man between 18 and 35 years old in good health. Some clones in this sample may be carry-over from other donors' samples.

The chain joins TRBV30 to TRBJ2-1, with D uncertain. Germline CDR1 and CDR2: GTSNPN and SVGIG (reference sequence). The CDR3 is 11 residues long. Trimming cost V 0 bases and J 9 bases, with 6 bases left between them. The CDR3 DNA sequence: TGTGCCTGGAGTGTAATCGGTGAGCAGTTCTTC. Residues: CAWSVIGEQFF.

Only one count was recorded for this clone. The chain is built from TRBV18 and TRBJ1-5, with D unclear. Per germline, CDR1 KGHSH and CDR2 LQKENI. The CDR3 has 14 residues. The germline V and J ends were trimmed by 4 bases and 2 bases, with 9 bases remaining between them. This CDR3 is CASSQGIGNQPQHF. The CDR3 DNA reads TGTGCCAGCTCACAGGGAATTGGCAATCAGCCCCAGCATTTT.

The genes are TRBV7-2 and TRBJ2-7, with TRBD2 as a possible D gene (5 bases). V lost 0 bases to trimming and J lost 7 bases, with 13 bases between them. CDR3 length: 14 amino acids. Germline V lookup: CDR1 SGHTA, CDR2 FQGNSA. The CDR3 DNA reads TGTGCCAGCAGCTTAGCCAGGACTCCATCTGAGCAGTACTTC. Protein sequence: CASSLARTPSEQYF.

V and J are TRBV7-9 and TRBJ1-2, with 7 bases lining up with TRBD1. The CDR3 has 13 residues. From germline, CDR1 is SEHNR and CDR2 FQNEAQ (reference sequence). V dropped 5 bases and J dropped 8; count of bases not matched to a gene: 8. DNA of the CDR3: TGTGCCAGCAGCCCCACGACAGGGAGCGGCTACACCTTC. Protein product: CASSPTTGSGYTF. The whole variable domain, remainder taken from reference TRBV7-9 and TRBJ1-2, is DTGVSQNPRHKITKRGQNVTFRCDPISEHNRLYWYRQTLGQGPEFLTYFQNEAQLEKSRLLSDRFSAERPKGSFSTLEIQRTEQGDSAMYLCASSPTTGSGYTFGSGTRLTVV.

The rearrangement joins TRBV7-3 to TRBJ2-5; the D gene is possibly TRBD2 (5 bases). Germline V CDR1 and CDR2: SGHTA, FQGTGA. V was cut by 5 bases and J by 0 bases, with 13 bases left in between. The CDR3 covers 15 residues. In nucleotides, the CDR3 is TGTGCCAGCAGCCCCTACGGGAACTACCAAGAGACCCAGTACTTC. This gives the protein CASSPYGNYQETQYF.

A note on this clone: The identical CDR3 is also encoded by other nucleotide sequences in the sample. The chain uses TRBV28 and TRBJ1-3, with TRBD1 as a possible D gene (6 bases). V lost 3 bases and J 1 base, leaving 10 bases between the germline ends. Per the germline V gene, CDR1 is MDHEN and CDR2 is SYDVKM. CDR3 length equals 15 residues. CDR3 sequence reads: CASSFRGLSGNTIYF. DNA of the CDR3: TGTGCCAGCAGTTTCAGGGGTCTGTCTGGAAACACCATATATTTT.

In regard to this clone: The same CDR3 arises from other DNA sequences in this sample as well. The V gene is TRBV5-1, the J gene TRBJ2-2; 8 bases line up with TRBD1. Germline assignment: CDR1 SGHRS and CDR2 YFSETQ. The CDR3 spans 16 residues. Losses at the gene ends were 0 bases for V and 2 bases for J; bases not matched to a gene: 3. In DNA, the CDR3 is TGCGCCAGCAGCTTGGGCCAGGGGGCCAACACCGGGGAGCTGTTTTTT. It codes for CASSLGQGANTGELFF.

This rearrangement joins TRBV10-1 to TRBJ2-1; 12 nucleotides line up with TRBD2. The V and J ends lost 3 bases and 4 bases, in that order; junction bases with no gene match: 10. This CDR3 is built from 18 residues. Looked up from germline, CDR1 is WNHNN and CDR2 is SYGVQD (reference sequence). CDR3 protein: CASSDDLAGGPPYNEQFF. The CDR3 DNA follows: TGCGCCAGCAGTGATGATCTAGCGGGAGGGCCCCCTTACAATGAGCAGTTCTTC.

Concerning this clone itself: Other DNA sequences in the same sample also yield this CDR3. The chain links TRBV5-6 to TRBJ1-4; 8 nucleotides line up with TRBD1. V shed 4 bases, J shed 8 bases, and the junction held 7 bases outside the gene matches. This CDR3 spans 14 amino acids. Germline CDR1 reads SGHDT; CDR2 reads YYEEEE. The CDR3 protein is CASSLRGLGEKLFF. CDR3 DNA: TGTGCCAGCAGCCTCAGGGGGCTAGGGGAAAAACTGTTTTTT.

The chain carries TRBV5-1 and TRBJ2-7; the D call may be TRBD1 or TRBD2 (6 bases each). Germline V gene sequence: CDR1 SGHRS, CDR2 YFSETQ. V gave up 2 bases and J gave up 7 bases, with 13 bases separating them. This CDR3 is 13 amino acids long. This CDR3 is CASSFIVGGEQYF. The CDR3 coding sequence is TGCGCCAGCAGCTTCATTGTAGGGGGGGAGCAGTACTTC. Together with reference TRBV5-1 and TRBJ2-7, the CDR3 gives the full variable domain: KAGVTQTPRYLIKTRGQQVTLSCSPISGHRSVSWYQQTPGQGLQFLFEYFSETQRNKGNFPGRFSGRQFSNSRSEMNVSTLELGDSALYLCASSFIVGGEQYFGPGTRLTVT.

This chain links TRBV27 with TRBJ2-2; D tentatively fits TRBD1 or TRBD2 (6 bases each). V lost 6 bases and J lost 8, with 25 bases in between. The CDR3 has 17 amino acids. Germline CDR1 MNHEY, CDR2 SMNVEV (reference sequence). CDR3 coding DNA: TGTGCCAGCAGCCCCCTGGGGGCTGGGAGGAAGGTTGGGGAGCTGTTTTTT. Amino acid sequence: CASSPLGAGRKVGELFF.

The gene calls are TRBV9 and TRBJ2-5; tentatively, D is TRBD2 (5 bases). Germline V CDR1 and CDR2: SGDLS, YYNGEE. The V and J ends lost 4 bases and 1 base respectively, with 14 bases between them. The CDR3 covers 15 residues. This CDR3 is CASSPTSGIQETQYF. In nucleotides, the CDR3 is TGTGCCAGCAGCCCTACATCCGGGATCCAAGAGACCCAGTACTTC.

The chain is built from TRBV6-5 and TRBJ1-2, with 9 bases lining up with TRBD1. The V segment lost 2 bases and the J segment 5 bases; nucleotides outside the gene matches: 6. The CDR3 spans 15 residues. CDR1 and CDR2 from the germline V gene are MNHEY and SVGAGI. The CDR3 spells CASSYAGQGIYGYTF. The CDR3 region has the DNA TGTGCCAGCAGTTACGCGGGACAGGGAATATATGGCTACACCTTC.

The J gene is TRBJ2-1, the V gene TRBV27; 13 bases map to TRBD2. The CDR3 length is 17 residues. V dropped 4 bases and J dropped 9; count of bases not matched to a gene: 12. The V gene's germline CDR1 is MNHEY and CDR2 SMNVEV (reference sequence). The CDR3, as DNA: TGTGCCAGCAGTTCCGTGACTAGCGGGAGGCGGTTGGGTGAGCAGTTCTTC. It encodes CASSSVTSGRRLGEQFF.

The rearrangement joins TRBV5-1 to TRBJ2-7, with D possibly matching TRBD1 (6 bases). The CDR3 sequence is 17 residues long. V gave up 4 bases and J gave up 3 bases, with 23 bases separating them. Germline V CDR1 and CDR2: SGHRS, YFSETQ. The CDR3: CASSQKVQGSANYEQYF. In nucleotides, the CDR3 is TGCGCCAGCAGCCAAAAGGTGCAGGGGAGTGCGAACTACGAGCAGTACTTC.

V usage is TRBV7-3 and J usage is TRBJ2-2, with 8 positions matching TRBD2. CDR3 size: 17 residues. Germline V CDR1 and CDR2: SGHTA, FQGTGA. The ends lost 0 bases at V and 6 bases at J; junction bases unmatched: 9. CDR3 sequence: CASSLTGLAGQSGELFF. The CDR3, as DNA: TGTGCCAGCAGCTTAACGGGGCTAGCGGGTCAATCCGGGGAGCTGTTTTTT.

This rearrangement joins TRBV6-5 to TRBJ2-7; a weak D match, TRBD1 (5 bases). Between the trimmed V and J ends, which lost 6 bases and 3 bases, there was a span of 15 bases. The CDR3 length is 14 residues. Germline values: CDR1 MNHEY, CDR2 SVGAGI. The CDR3 sequence is CASSRTQTVYEQYF. The CDR3 nucleotides read TGTGCCAGCAGCCGAACCCAGACAGTCTACGAGCAGTACTTC.

This clone was seen a single time. This chain connects TRBV27 to TRBJ2-3; 8 bases fit TRBD1. The ends lost 3 bases at V and 4 bases at J; junction bases unmatched: 6. This CDR3 is built from 15 residues. Germline CDR1 reads MNHEY; CDR2 reads SMNVEV (reference sequence). This CDR3 is CASSFGQGWADTQYF. CDR3 nucleotide sequence: TGTGCCAGCAGTTTCGGACAGGGTTGGGCAGATACGCAGTATTTT.

V usage is TRBV2 and J usage is TRBJ2-1; D call uncertain. In germline, CDR1 is SNHLY, CDR2 FYNNEI. Trimming cost V 4 bases and J 0 bases, with 10 bases left between them. The CDR3 spans 15 residues. As DNA, the CDR3 is TGTGCCAGCAGTGCGGGTAGGAGCTCCTACAATGAGCAGTTCTTC. Its translation: CASSAGRSSYNEQFF.

This chain connects TRBV5-1 to TRBJ2-7; unclear D gene. The CDR3 contains 14 residues. CDR1 and CDR2 (germline): SGHRS, YFSETQ. Trimming took off 0 bases at V and 3 bases at J, with 10 bases between the two ends. The CDR3 sequence is CASSLAVENYEQYF. CDR3 in DNA: TGCGCCAGCAGCTTGGCCGTTGAAAACTACGAGCAGTACTTC.

CDR3: CASSLLDLNTEAFF. The CDR3 DNA follows: TGTGCCAGCAGCTTGCTAGATTTGAACACTGAAGCTTTCTTT. The chain carries TRBV5-6 and TRBJ1-1; no reliable D call. The CDR3 length is 14 residues. Germline values: CDR1 SGHDT, CDR2 YYEEEE. V lost 1 base and J lost 0, with 7 bases in between.

The gene calls are TRBV5-1 and TRBJ2-5, with D hard to call. This CDR3 is built from 12 residues. With 3 bases removed from V and 5 bases from J, the gap between germline ends came to 8 bases. The germline V gene encodes CDR1 SGHRS and CDR2 YFSETQ. The CDR3 loop reads CASSWGGETQYF. The CDR3 DNA reads as TGCGCCAGCAGCTGGGGTGGGGAGACCCAGTACTTC.

The chain recombines TRBV11-3 with TRBJ2-1; 14 bases align to TRBD2. CDR1 SGHNT and CDR2 YENEEA come from the germline V gene. The V segment lost 5 bases and the J segment 9 bases; nucleotides outside the gene matches: 9. The CDR3 contains 16 residues. The CDR3 sequence is CASSKMGLAGVSEQFF. The CDR3 region has the DNA TGTGCCAGCAGCAAAATGGGACTAGCGGGAGTCAGTGAGCAGTTCTTC.

This chain joins TRBV5-1 and TRBJ2-7, with 7 bases aligning to TRBD1. The CDR3 contains 14 residues. Trimming removed 4 bases from V and 7 bases from J; junction bases left unmatched: 11. Germline values: CDR1 SGHRS, CDR2 YFSETQ. The CDR3 reads CASSIRQGLMEQYF. CDR3 nucleotides: TGCGCCAGCAGCATACGACAGGGTCTAATGGAGCAGTACTTC.

CDR3 bases: TGTGCCAGCAACGGGGACCCTGAAAGCTACACCTTC. Amino acid sequence: CASNGDPESYTF. This sequence joins TRBV28 and TRBJ1-2, with D maybe TRBD1 (5 bases). The V end lost 7 bases, the J end lost 9 bases, and 15 bases lay between the germline ends. Germline loops: CDR1 MDHEN, CDR2 SYDVKM. The CDR3 is 12 residues long.

V is TRBV7-2 and J is TRBJ2-5, with D unclear. Germline V gives CDR1 SGHTA, CDR2 FQGNSA. V lost 5 bases and J lost 4, with 17 bases in between. The CDR3 consists of 15 residues. CDR3 protein: CASSPFGAIGETQYF. The CDR3 nucleotides read TGTGCCAGCAGCCCGTTTGGAGCGATCGGAGAGACCCAGTACTTC.

The chain is built from TRBV2 and TRBJ2-4; D not resolved. CDR1 and CDR2 from the germline V gene are SNHLY and FYNNEI. This CDR3 comprises 17 residues. With 4 bases removed from V and 0 bases from J, the gap between germline ends came to 16 bases. This chain's CDR3 is CASSVEQRWEAKNIQYF. The DNA for the CDR3 is TGTGCCAGCAGTGTGGAGCAGAGATGGGAAGCCAAAAACATTCAGTACTTC.

This clone is a singleton in its sample. The chain employs TRBV9 and TRBJ2-7, with 8 bases identical to TRBD2. CDR1 is SGDLS and CDR2 is YYNGEE in the germline V gene. The CDR3 length is 14 residues. V was clipped by 4 bases and J by 4 bases; unmatched bases: 7. As DNA, the CDR3 is TGTGCCAGCAGCTCGGGGGTAGCGGGATACGAGCAGTACTTC. Translating gives CASSSGVAGYEQYF.